This TCR delta chain was identified in a study of gamma-delta chains in newborns, infants, children. Study context: Microbial exposure reportedly drives polyclonal innate γδ T cell expansion after birth.

There are 20 residues in the CDR3. V trimming: 1 base; J trimming: 2 bases; junction bases outside the gene matches: 9. Germline CDR1 and CDR2: GEAIGNYY and EKD. TCRdb re-analyzed the reads via CATT. The profile shows roughly 5,800 delta-chain clones, less than 20% of them singletons. Sequenced: blood. The source is a child who was a newborn, infant or young child, either healthy, febrile or measles-vaccinated (not recorded which). The chain joins TRDV2 to TRDJ3; 11 positions agree with TRDD3. TCRdb records no J gene; here it was assigned by comparing the DNA to germline. Here the CDR3 reads CACDTVVGDTHPWDTRQMFF. The CDR3 DNA is TGTGCCTGTGACACGGTAGTGGGGGATACGCATCCCTGGGACACCCGACAGATGTTTTTC.